The sequence of this T cell receptor (beta chain) was determined in a study of T cells after yellow fever vaccination. This clonotype was recorded a few times. TCRdb independently ran MiXCR on the 5' RACE reads; one entry per CDR3 protein. The data contain fewer than 450,000 distinct CDR3 sequences, 11% of them seen just once; the ten biggest clones take up 18%. The receptor was derived from a man aged 18 to 29 who received the YFV17D yellow fever vaccine. The specimen comprised PBMCs, sampled on the day of the first yellow fever vaccination.

The CDR3: CASSQGGGEAFF. The CDR3 region has the DNA TGTGCCAGCAGCCAAGGAGGGGGGGAAGCTTTCTTT. This rearrangement joins TRBV4-2 to TRBJ1-1; D is perhaps TRBD1 (6 bases). The germline V and J ends were trimmed by 1 base and 8 bases, with 8 bases remaining between them. Germline CDR1 reads LGHNA; CDR2 reads YNFKEQ. This CDR3 has 12 amino acids.